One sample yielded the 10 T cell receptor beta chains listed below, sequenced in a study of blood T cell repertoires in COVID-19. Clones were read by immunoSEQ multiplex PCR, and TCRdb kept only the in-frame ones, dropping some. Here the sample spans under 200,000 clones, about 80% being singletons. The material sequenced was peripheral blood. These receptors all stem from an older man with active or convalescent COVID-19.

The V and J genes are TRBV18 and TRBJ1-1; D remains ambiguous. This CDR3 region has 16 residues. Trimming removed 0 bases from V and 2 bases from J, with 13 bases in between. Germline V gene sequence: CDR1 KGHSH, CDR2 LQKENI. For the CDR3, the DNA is TGTGCCAGCTCACCACCGAACACCGCCTTAAACACTGAAGCTTTCTTT. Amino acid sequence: CASSPPNTALNTEAFF.

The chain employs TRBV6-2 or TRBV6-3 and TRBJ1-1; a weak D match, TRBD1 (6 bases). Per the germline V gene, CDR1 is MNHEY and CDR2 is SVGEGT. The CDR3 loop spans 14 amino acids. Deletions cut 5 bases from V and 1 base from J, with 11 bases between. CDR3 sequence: CASSKQGPNTEAFF. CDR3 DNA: TGTGCCAGCAGTAAACAGGGCCCGAACACTGAAGCTTTCTTT.

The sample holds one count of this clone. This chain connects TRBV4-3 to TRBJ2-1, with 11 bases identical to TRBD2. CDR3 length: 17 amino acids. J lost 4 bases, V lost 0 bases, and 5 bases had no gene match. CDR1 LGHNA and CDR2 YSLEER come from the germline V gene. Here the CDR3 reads CASSQDPLAGGYNEQFF. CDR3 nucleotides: TGCGCCAGCAGCCAAGATCCGCTAGCGGGAGGTTACAATGAGCAGTTCTTC.

CDR3 DNA: TGCGCCAGCAGCTCGTCGGGACAGGGCACTGGAAACACCATATATTTT. The encoded protein is CASSSSGQGTGNTIYF. This chain links TRBV5-1 with TRBJ1-3, with TRBD1 identical over 9 bases. The germline V gene has CDR1 SGHRS and CDR2 YFSETQ. This CDR3 has 16 residues. V lost 3 bases to trimming and J lost 2 bases; unmatched junction nucleotides: 6.

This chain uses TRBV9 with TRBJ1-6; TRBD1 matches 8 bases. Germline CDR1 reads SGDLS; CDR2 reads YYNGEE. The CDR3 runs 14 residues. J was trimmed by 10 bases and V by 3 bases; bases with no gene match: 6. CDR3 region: CASSATTGESPLHF. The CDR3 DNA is TGTGCCAGCAGCGCAACGACAGGGGAATCACCCCTCCACTTT.

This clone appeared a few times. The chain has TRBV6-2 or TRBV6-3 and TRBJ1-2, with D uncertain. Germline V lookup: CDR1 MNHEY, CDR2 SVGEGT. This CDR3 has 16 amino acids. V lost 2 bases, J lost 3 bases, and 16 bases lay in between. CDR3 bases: TGTGCCAGCAGTTACCCCGGACTGAGGGTGGACTATGGCTACACCTTC. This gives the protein CASSYPGLRVDYGYTF.

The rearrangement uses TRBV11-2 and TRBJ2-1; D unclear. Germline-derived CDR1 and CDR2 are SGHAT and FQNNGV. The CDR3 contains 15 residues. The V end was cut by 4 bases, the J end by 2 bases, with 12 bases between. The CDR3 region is CASSSLEFPYNEQFF. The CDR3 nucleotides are TGTGCCAGCAGCTCTCTAGAGTTTCCCTACAATGAGCAGTTCTTC.

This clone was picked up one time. The CDR3 DNA reads as TGTGCCAGCAGCTTGGTACAGGGGGCGAGGCGGAACTATGGCTACACCTTC. Translation gives CASSLVQGARRNYGYTF. V gene TRBV5-4 combines with J gene TRBJ1-2, with 9 bases aligning to TRBD1. CDR3 length: 17 residues. V was clipped by 0 bases and J by 2 bases; unmatched bases: 8. CDR1 is SGHNT, CDR2 YYREEE, per germline (reference sequence). The whole variable domain, filled in from reference TRBV5-4 and TRBJ1-2, reads ETGVTQSPTHLIKTRGQQVTLRCSSQSGHNTVSWYQQALGQGPQFIFQYYREEENGRGNFPPRFSGLQFPNYSSELNVNALELDDSALYLCASSLVQGARRNYGYTFGSGTRLTVV.

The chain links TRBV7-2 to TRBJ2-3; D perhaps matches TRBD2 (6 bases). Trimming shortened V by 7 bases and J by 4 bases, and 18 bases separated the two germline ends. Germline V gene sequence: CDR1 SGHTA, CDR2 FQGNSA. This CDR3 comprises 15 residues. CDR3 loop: CASNAGGIRADTQYF. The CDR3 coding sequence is TGTGCCAGCAACGCCGGCGGGATACGGGCAGATACGCAGTATTTT.

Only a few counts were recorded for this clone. The CDR3 DNA is TGTGCCAGCAAGACTCAATACGAGCAGTACTTC. It specifies CASKTQYEQYF. V gene TRBV2 combines with J gene TRBJ2-7; no reliable D call. The V gene's germline CDR1 is SNHLY and CDR2 FYNNEI. The CDR3 is 11 residues long. V was trimmed by 7 bases and J by 4 bases, leaving 8 bases between them.